Following are 20 T cell receptor beta chains from one sample sequenced in a study of vaccination effects on CD4 cells after COVID-19 (dated by TCRdb to between 2021 and 2024). In the ViraFEST assay, PBMC were stimulated with viral peptide pools, and antigen-specific CD4+ T cell clonotypes were then identified by expansion using TCR sequencing. After less than eleven days of culture, CD4+ T cells were isolated with the EasySep CD4+ T cell isolation kit. None of the healthy vaccine recipients had a prior SARS-CoV-2 infection, which was confirmed by nucleocapsid antibody tests that came back negative both before and after vaccination. Which antigens these TCRs recognize remains unknown. The method behind the library was the immunoSEQ multiplex PCR assay. In its TCRdb copy, this immuneACCESS table keeps in-frame sequences only and misses some clones. Where compared with another copy, unresolved V genes explain less than half of these, and the others have no known cause. This sample has some 52,000 clones in its table, and roughly three quarters of those were observed once. The top ten hold 6% of the sample.

Source: CD4+ T cells from PBMCs cultured with HCoV-OC43 spike peptides, taken before COVID-19 vaccination. In the paper's terms, the cell subset or site label means: HCoV-OC43 spike overlapping peptide pool stimulation. These receptors came from a human donor who received a COVID-19 vaccine.

The V and J genes are TRBV5-1 and TRBJ1-1; 11 nucleotides match TRBD1. This CDR3 is built from 15 residues. Germline V gene sequence: CDR1 SGHRS, CDR2 YFSETQ. With 0 bases clipped from V and 5 bases from J, the junction kept 3 bases outside the gene matches. The CDR3 coding sequence is TGCGCCAGCAGCTTGGCGGGACAGGGGGGAACTGAAGCTTTCTTT. Translated: CASSLAGQGGTEAFF.

The rearrangement links TRBV5-4 to TRBJ2-6; 7 positions agree with TRBD2. In germline, CDR1 is SGHNT, CDR2 YYREEE (reference sequence). The CDR3 covers 15 residues. The ends lost 4 bases at V and 2 bases at J; junction bases unmatched: 3. Here the CDR3 reads CASSPAGAGANVLTF. CDR3 sequence (DNA): TGTGCCAGCAGCCCCGCGGGGGCTGGGGCCAACGTCCTGACTTTC.

The V gene is TRBV5-1, the J gene TRBJ2-2; possibly TRBD2 for D (6 bases). CDR1 is SGHRS and CDR2 is YFSETQ in the germline V gene. The CDR3 runs to 14 residues. V lost 7 bases, J lost 4 bases, and 14 bases lay in between. The CDR3 here is CASSHPGSTGELFF. The CDR3 DNA reads TGCGCCAGCTCCCATCCCGGGAGCACCGGGGAGCTGTTTTTT.

The V and J genes are TRBV14 and TRBJ1-1; TRBD1 might be the D (6 bases). Germline loops: CDR1 SGHDN, CDR2 FVKESK. The CDR3 is 14 amino acids. Trimming removed 0 bases at V and 4 bases at J, with 9 bases between. The CDR3: CASSQDRGGTEAFF. CDR3 in DNA: TGTGCCAGCAGCCAAGATAGGGGGGGCACTGAAGCTTTCTTT.

The V and J genes are TRBV14 and TRBJ1-6, with a weak D call TRBD1 (5 bases). Trimming took off 3 bases at V and 3 bases at J, with 9 bases between the two ends. CDR1 and CDR2 (germline): SGHDN, FVKESK. The CDR3 is made up of 15 amino acids. The CDR3: CASSQGRNYNSPLHF. The CDR3 DNA reads TGTGCCAGCAGCCAGGGGCGGAACTATAATTCACCCCTCCACTTT.

The chain couples TRBV5-1 to TRBJ1-1; D is uncertain. V was trimmed by 5 bases and J by 3 bases, leaving 14 bases between them. The V gene's germline CDR1 is SGHRS and CDR2 YFSETQ. There are 14 residues in the CDR3. The CDR3 sequence: CASRAGGVDTEAFF. CDR3 DNA sequence: TGCGCCAGCAGGGCAGGCGGTGTCGACACTGAAGCTTTCTTT.

The rearrangement links TRBV9 to TRBJ1-5, with D unclear. Germline assignment: CDR1 SGDLS and CDR2 YYNGEE. Trimming removed 4 bases at V and 3 bases at J, with 8 bases between. CDR3 length: 13 amino acids. CDR3 in amino acids: CASSPTFNQPQHF. DNA for the CDR3: TGTGCCAGCAGCCCCACCTTCAATCAGCCCCAGCATTTT.

The V gene is TRBV7-6, the J gene TRBJ1-1; a possible D gene is TRBD1 (5 bases). The CDR3 contains 15 residues. Trimming shortened V by 2 bases and J by 7 bases, and 17 bases separated the two germline ends. In germline, CDR1 is SGHVS, CDR2 FNYEAQ. DNA of the CDR3: TGTGCCAGCAGCTTAATGTCTCCGGGAGACAGTGAAGCTTTCTTT. Encoded protein: CASSLMSPGDSEAFF.

This clone has only one observation. The rearrangement joins TRBV12-3 or TRBV12-4 to TRBJ2-2; D unresolved. CDR3 length equals 12 residues. Trimming removed 3 bases at V and 6 bases at J, with 5 bases between. CDR3 nucleotides: TGTGCCAGCAGTTTTGGGGCCGGGGAGCTGTTTTTT. Protein: CASSFGAGELFF.

The V and J genes are TRBV10-3 and TRBJ1-2, with 7 bases that match TRBD1. The CDR3 length is 17 residues. Germline V gene lookup returns CDR1 ENHRY and CDR2 SYGVKD. Losses at the gene ends were 2 bases for V and 4 bases for J; bases not matched to a gene: 13. The CDR3 spells CAISEVPPGQPSYGYTF. The CDR3 DNA is TGTGCCATCAGTGAGGTACCCCCGGGACAGCCTTCCTATGGCTACACCTTC.

The gene calls are TRBV6-5 and TRBJ1-1; D is undetermined. The germline V and J ends were trimmed by 0 bases and 0 bases, with 5 bases remaining between them. The germline gives CDR1 MNHEY, CDR2 SVGAGI. This CDR3 region has 14 residues. CDR3 sequence reads: CASSYSSVNTEAFF. DNA for the CDR3: TGTGCCAGCAGTTACTCGTCCGTGAACACTGAAGCTTTCTTT.

The chain combines TRBV5-4 with TRBJ2-1, with D tentatively TRBD1 (6 bases). The germline V and J ends were trimmed by 2 bases and 7 bases, with 7 bases remaining between them. Germline CDR1 reads SGHNT; CDR2 reads YYREEE (reference sequence). The CDR3 totals 12 residues. The CDR3 sequence: CASSFTGNEQFF. CDR3 sequence (DNA): TGTGCCAGCAGCTTTACAGGGAATGAGCAGTTCTTC.

The CDR3 DNA reads as TGTGCCAGCAGCTTGGGCCACTCTGGAAACACCATATATTTT. The encoded protein is CASSLGHSGNTIYF. The rearrangement joins TRBV7-2 to TRBJ1-3, with unresolved D. The CDR3 has 14 residues. The V gene lost 3 bases and the J gene lost 0 bases, with 6 bases spanning the gap. Germline assignment: CDR1 SGHTA and CDR2 FQGNSA.

The chain joins TRBV19 to TRBJ2-5, with D perhaps matching TRBD1 (5 bases). The CDR3 loop spans 16 amino acids. V was cut by 3 bases and J by 2 bases, with 16 bases left in between. Germline V gene lookup returns CDR1 LNHDA and CDR2 SQIVND (reference sequence). The CDR3 DNA reads TGTGCCAGTAGTATGGGTTCGAGGACACCGCAAGAGACCCAGTACTTC. Its translation: CASSMGSRTPQETQYF. Complete variable domain (other parts from reference TRBV19 and TRBJ2-5): DGGITQSPKYLFRKEGQNVTLSCEQNLNHDAMYWYRQDPGQGLRLIYYSQIVNDFQKGDIAEGYSVSREKKESFPLTVTSAQKNPTAFYLCASSMGSRTPQETQYFGPGTRLLVL.

This clone has only one observation. V is TRBV6-4 and J is TRBJ1-2; D is ambiguous. Germline CDR1 is MRHNA and CDR2 is SNTAGT. V lost 2 bases and J lost 7, with 14 bases in between. The CDR3 contains 14 residues. In DNA, the CDR3 is TGTGCCAGCAGTGACGTCTGGAAGGGAGGTGGCTACACCTTC. This sequence encodes CASSDVWKGGGYTF.

This sequence joins TRBV7-9 and TRBJ1-2, with D possibly being TRBD1 (5 bases). Trimming took 2 bases from V and 4 from J, leaving 11 bases between them. CDR3 length equals 14 residues. Looked up from germline, CDR1 is SEHNR and CDR2 is FQNEAQ (reference sequence). CDR3 coding DNA: TGTGCCAGCAGCTTACTTGAGGGGACCTATGGCTACACCTTC. Protein sequence: CASSLLEGTYGYTF.

CDR3 sequence: CASSPRGTGEEGYTF. Written as DNA, the CDR3 is TGTGCCAGCTCACCACGGGGGACAGGGGAGGAAGGCTACACCTTC. This rearrangement joins TRBV18 to TRBJ1-2; the match to TRBD1 covers 10 bases. V shed 1 base, J shed 8 bases, and the junction held 7 bases outside the gene matches. The CDR3 sequence is 15 residues long. Germline assignment: CDR1 KGHSH and CDR2 LQKENI.

This chain connects TRBV11-2 to TRBJ2-1; 10 bases are a match to TRBD2. With V trimmed by 5 bases and J by 4 bases, 8 bases remained unmatched. Germline V gene lookup returns CDR1 SGHAT and CDR2 FQNNGV. This CDR3 is built from 16 residues. CDR3 coding DNA: TGTGCCAGCAGCCCCACTAGCGGGGTGGATTACAATGAGCAGTTCTTC. As protein: CASSPTSGVDYNEQFF.

This clone was recorded once. V gene TRBV6-5 combines with J gene TRBJ2-5; 8 positions match TRBD1. CDR1 MNHEY and CDR2 SVGAGI come from the germline V gene. This CDR3 spans 15 amino acids. V shed 6 bases, J shed 4 bases, and the junction held 10 bases outside the gene matches. This CDR3 is CASRFGQGFLETQYF. Written as DNA, the CDR3 is TGTGCCAGCAGATTTGGACAGGGATTCTTAGAGACCCAGTACTTC.

The CDR3 loop reads CASTLTRGPYYGYTF. The CDR3, as DNA: TGTGCCAGCACCCTGACCAGGGGGCCGTACTATGGCTACACCTTC. The V and J genes are TRBV6-5 and TRBJ1-2, with 8 bases lining up with TRBD1. Looked up from germline, CDR1 is MNHEY and CDR2 is SVGAGI. Trimming cost V 7 bases and J 3 bases; bases outside gene matches: 10. This CDR3 has 15 residues.